This entry describes one T cell receptor beta chain. The entry originates in a study of blood T cell repertoires in COVID-19. Study-wide background: COVID-19 samples collected from the United States, Italy and Spain covered acute and convalescent phases.

CDR1 is SGHVS and CDR2 is FQNEAQ in the germline V gene. V was cut by 1 base and J by 5 bases, with 15 bases left in between. This CDR3 region has 16 residues. The data were produced by immunoSEQ multiplex PCR, yet TCRdb's version contains in-frame clones alone and is incomplete. This table holds under 300,000 clones, around four fifths found once. Sequenced sample: peripheral blood. J is TRBJ2-1 and V is TRBV7-8; D gene ambiguous. This TCR came from a woman in her sixties or seventies with active or convalescent COVID-19. The CDR3 spells CASSLGVRWRHNEQFF. In DNA, the CDR3 is TGTGCCAGCAGCTTAGGGGTGCGGTGGCGGCACAATGAGCAGTTCTTC.